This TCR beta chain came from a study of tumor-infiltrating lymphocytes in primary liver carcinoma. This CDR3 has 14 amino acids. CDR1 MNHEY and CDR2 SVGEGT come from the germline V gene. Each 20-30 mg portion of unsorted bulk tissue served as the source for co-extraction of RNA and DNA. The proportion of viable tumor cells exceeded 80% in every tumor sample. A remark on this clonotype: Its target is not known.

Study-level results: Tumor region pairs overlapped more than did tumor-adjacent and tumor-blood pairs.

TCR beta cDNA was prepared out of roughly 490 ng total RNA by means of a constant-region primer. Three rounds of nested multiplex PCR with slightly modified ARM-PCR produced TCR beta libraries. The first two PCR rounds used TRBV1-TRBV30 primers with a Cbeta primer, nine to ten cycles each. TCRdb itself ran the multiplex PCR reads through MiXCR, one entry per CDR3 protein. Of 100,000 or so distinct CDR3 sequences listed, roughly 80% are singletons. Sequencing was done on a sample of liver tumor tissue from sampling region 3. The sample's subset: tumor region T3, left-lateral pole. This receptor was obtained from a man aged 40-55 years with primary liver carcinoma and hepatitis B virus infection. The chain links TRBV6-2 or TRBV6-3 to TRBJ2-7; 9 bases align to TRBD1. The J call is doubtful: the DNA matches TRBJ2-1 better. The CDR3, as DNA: TGTGTCAGTAGCCTCCGGGACAGGGCTCACGACCAGTTCTTC. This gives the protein CVSSLRDRAHDQFF.